This is a list of T cell receptor beta chains from one sample in a study of blood T cell repertoires in COVID-19. Produced via immunoSEQ multiplex PCR; TCRdb's table is partial and in-frame only. Of about 220,000 clones in the sample, 86% were seen once. The sequenced sample consisted of peripheral blood. The source is a man in his thirties or forties who had recovered from COVID-19. CDR3s include the opening cysteine and the closing phenylalanine or tryptophan. D genes are given only for firm matches. Clone size is given for some rows only: seen once, a few or many times, or a class if the clone is expanded.

abundance	v_gene	d_gene	j_gene	CDR3aa	CDR3nt
-	TRBV15	TRBD1	TRBJ1-2	CATSRQGDRDSRTF	TGTGCCACCAGCAGACAGGGGGACAGGGATAGCCGCACCTTC
-	TRBV30	-	TRBJ1-1	CAWSRSREAFF	TGTGCCTGGAGTAGAAGTCGGGAAGCTTTCTTT
few	TRBV27	-	TRBJ1-3	CANHGRGPRGNTIYF	TGTGCCAACCACGGGAGGGGCCCAAGAGGAAACACCATATATTTT
-	TRBV2	TRBD2	TRBJ2-7	CASIRSGTSGGTYEQYF	TGTGCCAGCATTCGATCCGGGACTAGCGGGGGTACGTACGAGCAGTACTTC
-	TRBV6-5	TRBD1	TRBJ1-5	CASSYNPGGNQPQHF	TGTGCCAGCAGTTATAACCCAGGGGGTAATCAGCCCCAGCATTTT
-	TRBV5-6	TRBD2	TRBJ2-5	CASSRLAQETQYF	TGTGCCAGCAGCAGACTAGCTCAGGAGACCCAGTACTTC
few	TRBV6-5	TRBD1	TRBJ1-2	CASSYDRVPYGYTF	TGTGCCAGCAGTTACGACAGGGTCCCGTATGGCTACACCTTC
-	TRBV4-3	-	TRBJ2-1	CASSQAGAQGNEQFF	TGCGCCAGCAGCCAAGCAGGGGCGCAGGGGAATGAGCAGTTCTTC
-	TRBV5-1	TRBD1	TRBJ2-7	CASSLASTGGRYEQYF	TGCGCCAGCAGCTTGGCCTCGACAGGGGGTCGCTACGAGCAGTACTTC
-	TRBV6-4	TRBD1	TRBJ2-1	CASSANRGPYNEQFF	TGTGCCAGCAGTGCTAACAGGGGGCCTTACAATGAGCAGTTCTTC
few	TRBV19	-	TRBJ2-2	CASSIIQVGELFF	TGTGCCAGTAGTATCATACAGGTCGGGGAGCTGTTTTTT
-	TRBV5-1	TRBD2	TRBJ2-3	CASSLIGAGEGDTQYF	TGCGCCAGCAGCCTGATAGGAGCGGGGGAGGGAGATACGCAGTATTTT
-	TRBV4-3	TRBD2	TRBJ2-7	CASSQGTSVSYEQYF	TGCGCCAGCAGCCAAGGGACTAGCGTCTCCTACGAGCAGTACTTC
once	TRBV11-2	TRBD1	TRBJ2-7	CASSPEPGQTYEQYF	TGTGCCAGCAGCCCGGAACCGGGACAGACCTACGAGCAGTACTTC
-	TRBV5-1	-	TRBJ1-2	CASSLGQGNGYTF	TGCGCCAGCAGCTTGGGGCAGGGTAATGGCTACACCTTC
-	TRBV27	-	TRBJ2-7	CASSLWQEPSYEQYF	TGTGCCAGCAGTTTATGGCAGGAACCCTCCTACGAGCAGTACTTC
-	TRBV6-1	TRBD1	TRBJ1-2	CASSDPATGIYGYTF	TGTGCCAGCAGTGACCCGGCGACAGGGATCTATGGCTACACCTTC
-	TRBV19	TRBD1	TRBJ2-7	CASKPGQGSYEQYF	TGTGCCAGTAAACCGGGACAGGGGTCCTACGAGCAGTACTTC
-	TRBV29-1	-	TRBJ2-3	CSPQRGTDTQYF	TGCAGCCCCCAACGGGGAACAGATACGCAGTATTTT
-	TRBV11-2	-	TRBJ2-2	CASSLDKNTGELFF	TGTGCCAGCAGCTTAGACAAGAACACCGGGGAGCTGTTTTTT
-	TRBV7-2	TRBD1	TRBJ2-7	CASSLVQGSYEQYF	TGTGCCAGCAGCTTAGTACAGGGGTCCTACGAGCAGTACTTC
-	TRBV5-4	TRBD1	TRBJ2-1	CASSLGQGEYNEQFF	TGTGCCAGCAGCTTGGGGCAGGGGGAATACAATGAGCAGTTCTTC
-	TRBV9	TRBD2	TRBJ2-2	CASSVARTSAGELFF	TGTGCCAGCAGCGTAGCTAGGACTAGCGCCGGGGAGCTGTTTTTT
once	TRBV6-5	-	TRBJ2-4	CASRQGSLAKNIQYF	TGTGCCAGCAGACAGGGATCCTTAGCCAAAAACATTCAGTACTTC
-	TRBV18	TRBD1	TRBJ1-2	CASSPGTGGGYTF	TGTGCCAGCTCACCAGGGACAGGAGGGGGCTACACCTTC
-	TRBV4-3	TRBD1	TRBJ2-3	CASSQVPGQTDTQYF	TGCGCCAGCAGCCAAGTCCCGGGACAGACAGATACGCAGTATTTT
-	TRBV27	-	TRBJ1-2	CASRSQGWDGYTF	TGTGCCAGCAGGAGTCAGGGATGGGATGGCTACACCTTC
-	TRBV5-1	TRBD1	TRBJ2-5	CASSFGQGETQYF	TGCGCCAGCAGCTTTGGACAGGGAGAGACCCAGTACTTC
-	TRBV20-1	-	TRBJ2-1	CSGLADNEQFF	TGCAGTGGCCTAGCTGACAATGAGCAGTTCTTC
-	TRBV7-2	-	TRBJ1-6	CASSLGPWGGEVNSPLHF	TGTGCCAGCAGCTTAGGGCCCTGGGGGGGGGAGGTTAATTCACCCCTCCACTTT
-	TRBV5-1	TRBD1	TRBJ1-6	CASSRGQGARDNSPLHF	TGCGCCAGCAGCAGGGGACAGGGGGCGAGGGATAATTCACCCCTCCACTTT
-	TRBV27	TRBD1	TRBJ1-2	CASSLGTGGGYTF	TGTGCCAGCAGTTTAGGGACAGGGGGCGGCTACACCTTC
once	TRBV20-1	-	TRBJ1-2	CTPRGDYGYTF	TGCACCCCGCGGGGGGACTATGGCTACACCTTC
-	TRBV30	-	TRBJ2-1	CAWDRGSSYNEQFF	TGTGCCTGGGACCGAGGGAGCTCCTACAATGAGCAGTTCTTC
-	TRBV2	TRBD1	TRBJ2-5	CASTAPLGQQYQETQYF	TGTGCCAGCACCGCTCCCCTGGGACAGCAGTACCAAGAGACCCAGTACTTC
-	TRBV6-1	-	TRBJ1-5	CASSEGSNQPQHF	TGTGCCAGCAGTGAAGGTTCGAATCAGCCCCAGCATTTT
-	TRBV6-6	-	TRBJ2-7	CASSPTGYEQYF	TGTGCCAGCAGTCCGACTGGTTACGAGCAGTACTTC
-	TRBV7-6	-	TRBJ2-7	CASSLQETYEQYF	TGTGCCAGCAGCTTACAGGAAACCTACGAGCAGTACTTC
-	TRBV6-5	-	TRBJ1-2	CASSNLRGNGYTF	TGTGCCAGCAGCAACCTTAGAGGCAACGGCTACACCTTC
-	TRBV19	-	TRBJ1-6	CASSMGGRDSPLHF	TGTGCCAGTAGTATGGGGGGTCGGGATTCACCCCTCCACTTT
-	TRBV11-2	-	TRBJ1-2	CASSLDIAGVGYTF	TGTGCCAGCAGCTTAGATATCGCCGGGGTTGGCTACACCTTC